This T cell receptor beta chain was documented in a study of T cells after yellow fever vaccination. The CDR3 covers 15 residues. With 8 bases removed from V and 3 bases from J, the gap between germline ends came to 16 bases. CDR1 is SGHNT and CDR2 is YENEEA in the germline V gene. Generation of TCR cDNA used 5'RACE template switching (which added a universal primer site and UMIs). From the 5' RACE reads, TCRdb called clonotypes with MiXCR, one entry per CDR3 protein. The sample has approximately 300,000 distinct CDR3 sequences, 9.5% to 12% seen once; the top ten hold over 3%. This sequence originates from a man younger than 35 who received the YFV17D yellow fever vaccine. The chain combines TRBV11-3 with TRBJ2-2; D not certain. The material was CD4+ T cells sorted from PBMCs, obtained 45 days after the yellow fever booster vaccination. In nucleotides, the CDR3 is TGTGCCAGCGGGCAAGGGTGGCAGGACACCGGGGAGCTGTTTTTT. This sequence encodes CASGQGWQDTGELFF.